Below, 18 T cell receptor beta chains from the same sample are listed, as sequenced in a study of identifying expanded T cells in peripheral blood. Clones were read by immunoSEQ multiplex PCR, and TCRdb kept only the in-frame ones, dropping some. The data hold 100,000 or so clones, with 75% to 90% observed a single time. Sequenced material: blood. Source of these receptors: a person aged 18-69 years in good health.

The chain couples TRBV7-7 to TRBJ2-5; the match to TRBD1 covers 8 bases. Germline CDR1 SSHAT, CDR2 FNYEAQ (reference sequence). The CDR3 covers 16 residues. The J segment lost 7 bases and the V segment lost 6 bases, leaving 16 bases of the junction unmatched. This chain's CDR3 is CASSPTGGGGRGTQYF. Here the CDR3 DNA reads TGTGCCAGCAGTCCAACAGGGGGAGGAGGGCGAGGGACCCAGTACTTC.

The gene calls are TRBV7-2 and TRBJ1-2; D gene ambiguous. The CDR3 covers 12 residues. Germline V CDR1 and CDR2: SGHTA, FQGNSA. V lost 4 bases to trimming and J lost 8 bases, with 11 bases between them. This chain's CDR3 is CASSSRRAGYTF. CDR3 sequence (DNA): TGTGCCAGCAGCTCCCGGCGGGCCGGCTACACCTTC.

This chain connects TRBV2 to TRBJ2-7, with 10 bases that match TRBD1. Germline V CDR1 and CDR2: SNHLY, FYNNEI. After removal of 3 bases from V and 3 bases from J, the junction contained 2 bases not matched to a gene. The CDR3 covers 14 residues. CDR3 DNA sequence: TGTGCCAGCAGTGATGGACAGGGGGTCTACGAGCAGTACTTC. Residues: CASSDGQGVYEQYF.

This clone showed up many times. V usage is TRBV19 and J usage is TRBJ2-7, with D perhaps matching TRBD1 (6 bases). Germline CDR1 is LNHDA and CDR2 is SQIVND (reference sequence). The CDR3 has 14 residues. V was trimmed by 5 bases and J by 4 bases, leaving 15 bases between them. The CDR3 loop reads CASSPSTGKYEQYF. CDR3 DNA sequence: TGTGCCAGTAGTCCCTCCACAGGGAAATACGAGCAGTACTTC. The entire variable domain, with the rest obtained from reference TRBV19 and TRBJ2-7, is as follows: DGGITQSPKYLFRKEGQNVTLSCEQNLNHDAMYWYRQDPGQGLRLIYYSQIVNDFQKGDIAEGYSVSREKKESFPLTVTSAQKNPTAFYLCASSPSTGKYEQYFGPGTRLTVT.

This chain joins TRBV7-6 and TRBJ2-5; D is perhaps TRBD1 (5 bases). V was shortened by 5 bases and J by 3 bases, with 13 bases between the two germline ends. Germline V lookup: CDR1 SGHVS, CDR2 FNYEAQ. CDR3 size: 14 residues. The DNA of the CDR3 is TGTGCCAGCAGCCCCGCAGGGCGTAAAGAGACCCAGTACTTC. Translation: CASSPAGRKETQYF.

This chain uses TRBV6-6 with TRBJ2-5; D is possibly TRBD2 (6 bases). From germline, CDR1 is MNHNY and CDR2 SVGAGI (reference sequence). CDR3 length: 13 amino acids. The V end lost 7 bases, the J end lost 4 bases, and 13 bases lay between the germline ends. The CDR3 protein is CASTLLAGETQYF. CDR3 DNA: TGTGCCAGCACCCTACTAGCAGGAGAGACCCAGTACTTC.

J is TRBJ2-6 and V is TRBV14, with D hard to call. The germline CDR1 and CDR2 sequences are SGHDN and FVKESK. V shed 1 base and J shed 0 bases, with 10 bases lying between them. CDR3 size: 17 residues. The CDR3 loop reads CASSQGIQSSGANVLTF. The CDR3 nucleotides are TGTGCCAGCAGCCAAGGGATTCAGAGCTCTGGGGCCAACGTCCTGACTTTC.

The V gene is TRBV28, the J gene TRBJ2-4, with 7 bases identical to TRBD1. The germline CDR1 and CDR2 sequences are MDHEN and SYDVKM. V dropped 4 bases and J dropped 13; count of bases not matched to a gene: 7. There are 12 residues in the CDR3. CDR3 region: CASSSGGKAQYF. The CDR3 region has the DNA TGTGCCAGCAGTTCAGGGGGTAAGGCACAGTACTTC.

The chain employs TRBV2 and TRBJ2-7; perhaps D is TRBD1 or TRBD2 (5 bases each). Looked up from germline, CDR1 is SNHLY and CDR2 is FYNNEI. The ends were cut back, 5 bases at V and 11 bases at J, with 28 bases in the middle. CDR3 length: 16 residues. The CDR3 bases are TGTGCCAGCAGTACCCGGGAACAGGCTCCCCTCTTAGGGGAGTACTTC. It codes for CASSTREQAPLLGEYF.

The chain couples TRBV6-5 to TRBJ2-2; a possible D gene is TRBD1 (5 bases). Trimming left V 6 bases short and J 3 bases short, with 8 bases between. The germline gives CDR1 MNHEY, CDR2 SVGAGI. This CDR3 spans 13 amino acids. CDR3: CASRSQDTGELFF. The CDR3 nucleotides are TGTGCCAGCAGATCACAGGACACCGGGGAGCTGTTTTTT.

The chain couples TRBV13 to TRBJ2-5, with D possibly being TRBD1 or TRBD2 (5 bases each). Germline loops: CDR1 PRHDT, CDR2 FYEKMQ (reference sequence). CDR3 length equals 15 residues. V lost 5 bases, J lost 1 base, and 14 bases lay in between. The DNA of the CDR3 is TGTGCCAGCAGCCGTAAACCAGGGACCCAAGAGACCCAGTACTTC. Protein: CASSRKPGTQETQYF.

The rearrangement joins TRBV7-2 to TRBJ2-5; TRBD2 matches at 8 bases. With 7 bases clipped from V and 1 base from J, the junction kept 11 bases outside the gene matches. The CDR3 spans 16 residues. CDR1 and CDR2 from the germline V gene are SGHTA and FQGNSA. As DNA, the CDR3 is TGTGCCAGCACTAAAGGCGTCCTAGCGGGCCAAGAGACCCAGTACTTC. It encodes CASTKGVLAGQETQYF.

The gene calls are TRBV28 and TRBJ2-1, with D uncertain. The ends were cut back, 0 bases at V and 8 bases at J, with 8 bases in the middle. This CDR3 is built from 13 residues. Germline CDR1 is MDHEN and CDR2 is SYDVKM. The CDR3 here is CASSLWVADEQFF. The CDR3 DNA reads TGTGCCAGCAGTTTATGGGTAGCCGATGAGCAGTTCTTC. The whole variable domain, filled in from reference TRBV28 and TRBJ2-1, reads DVKVTQSSRYLVKRTGEKVFLECVQDMDHENMFWYRQDPGLGLRLIYFSYDVKMKEKGDIPEGYSVSREKKERFSLILESASTNQTSMYLCASSLWVADEQFFGPGTRLTVL.

The genes are TRBV2 and TRBJ1-2; perhaps TRBD1 as D (6 bases). Germline CDR1 SNHLY, CDR2 FYNNEI. The ends were cut back, 1 base at V and 3 bases at J, with 12 bases in the middle. The CDR3 is 15 amino acids. CDR3 loop: CASSEVGNRDYGYTF. DNA of the CDR3: TGTGCCAGCAGTGAAGTGGGGAACAGGGACTATGGCTACACCTTC.

The rearrangement links TRBV18 to TRBJ1-2; D is perhaps TRBD1 (6 bases). V was shortened by 2 bases and J by 4 bases, with 11 bases between the two germline ends. Germline assignment: CDR1 KGHSH and CDR2 LQKENI. There are 14 residues in the CDR3. Written as DNA, the CDR3 is TGTGCCAGCTCACCATTACAAGGGGGCTATGGCTACACCTTC. Protein sequence: CASSPLQGGYGYTF. The full variable domain, completed using reference TRBV18 and TRBJ1-2, is NAGVMQNPRHLVRRRGQEARLRCSPMKGHSHVYWYRQLPEEGLKFMVYLQKENIIDESGMPKERFSAEFPKEGPSILRIQQVVRGDSAAYFCASSPLQGGYGYTFGSGTRLTVV.

This clone appeared a single time. The chain links TRBV6-5 to TRBJ1-1, with D hard to call. Germline lookup yields CDR1 MNHEY and CDR2 SVGAGI. The CDR3 length is 14 residues. V lost 4 bases and J 1 base, leaving 10 bases between the germline ends. The CDR3: CASSSYNGNTEAFF. CDR3 bases: TGTGCCAGCAGTTCATACAACGGGAACACTGAAGCTTTCTTT.

V usage is TRBV6-1 and J usage is TRBJ2-5, with D perhaps assigned TRBD1 or TRBD2 (5 bases each). Trimming left V 3 bases short and J 11 bases short, with 16 bases between. This CDR3 comprises 13 residues. Germline-derived CDR1 and CDR2 are MNHNS and SASEGT. CDR3 in amino acids: CASSDRGQGDQYF. The CDR3 nucleotides read TGTGCCAGCAGTGACAGAGGGCAGGGTGATCAGTACTTC.

This clone was detected only once. The chain links TRBV28 to TRBJ2-5; 8 nucleotides line up with TRBD2. The CDR3 has 14 residues. Trimming cost V 3 bases and J 5 bases; bases outside gene matches: 5. CDR1 MDHEN and CDR2 SYDVKM come from the germline V gene. CDR3 bases: TGTGCCAGCAGTTTCTCGGGAGGGCGCGAGACCCAGTACTTC. Its protein is CASSFSGGRETQYF.